This T cell receptor beta chain was profiled in a study of PD-1 blockade in classical Hodgkin lymphoma. Findings and limits, study-wide: Repertoire differences have undefined causes, possibly disease activity or prior therapy.

As to this clone: No antigen is known for it.

The time point: cycle 4 day 1 (C4D1), after less than seven weeks of nivolumab. Each of the patients experienced relapse following autologous stem cell transplantation, and their brentuximab vedotin exposure differed. Best responses fell into complete response, partial response or progressive disease. Assay: immunoSEQ multiplex PCR; the TCRdb copy retains only in-frame clones and omits some. The table lists 80,000 to 100,000 clones, roughly 91% of them singletons. This CDR3 is built from 14 residues. The trim removed 3 bases at V and 1 base at J, leaving 3 bases unmatched. The germline CDR1 and CDR2 sequences are SGHNT and YYREEE (reference sequence).

The source of this sequence is a human donor with classical Hodgkin lymphoma. Specimen: peripheral blood mononuclear cells (PBMCs), collected before the fourth cycle of nivolumab. The chain employs TRBV5-4 and TRBJ2-7; TRBD1 aligns across 8 bases. The chain's CDR3 is CASSWGTGSYEQYF. The CDR3 nucleotides are TGTGCCAGCAGCTGGGGGACAGGTTCCTACGAGCAGTACTTC.